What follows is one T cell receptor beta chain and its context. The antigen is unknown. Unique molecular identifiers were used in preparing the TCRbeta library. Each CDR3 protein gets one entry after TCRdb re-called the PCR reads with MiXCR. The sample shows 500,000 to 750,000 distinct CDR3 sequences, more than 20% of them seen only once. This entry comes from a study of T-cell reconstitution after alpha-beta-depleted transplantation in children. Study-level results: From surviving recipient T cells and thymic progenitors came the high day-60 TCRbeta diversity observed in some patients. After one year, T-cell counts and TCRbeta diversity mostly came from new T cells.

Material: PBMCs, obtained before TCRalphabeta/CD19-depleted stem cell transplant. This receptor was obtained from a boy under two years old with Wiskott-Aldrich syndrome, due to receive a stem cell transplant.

The CDR3 DNA reads TGTGCCAGCAGTTTCGGTGTAGAGAGCTATGGCTACACCTTC. It is translated as CASSFGVESYGYTF. This rearrangement joins TRBV12-3 or TRBV12-4 to TRBJ1-2; no clear D. The ends were cut back, 3 bases at V and 4 bases at J, with 12 bases in the middle. This CDR3 has 14 residues.